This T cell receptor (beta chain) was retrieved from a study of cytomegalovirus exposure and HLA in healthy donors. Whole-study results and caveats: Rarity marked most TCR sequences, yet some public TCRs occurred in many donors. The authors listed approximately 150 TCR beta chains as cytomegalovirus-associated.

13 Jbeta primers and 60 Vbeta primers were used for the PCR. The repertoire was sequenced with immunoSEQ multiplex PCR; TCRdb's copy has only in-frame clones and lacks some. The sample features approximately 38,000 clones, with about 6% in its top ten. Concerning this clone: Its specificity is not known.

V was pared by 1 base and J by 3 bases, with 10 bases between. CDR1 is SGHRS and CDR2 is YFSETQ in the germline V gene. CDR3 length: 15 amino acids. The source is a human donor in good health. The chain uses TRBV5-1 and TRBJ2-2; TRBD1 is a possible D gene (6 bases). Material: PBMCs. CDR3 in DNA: TGCGCCAGCAGCTTGCCGACAGGAGACACCGGGGAGCTGTTTTTT. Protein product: CASSLPTGDTGELFF.